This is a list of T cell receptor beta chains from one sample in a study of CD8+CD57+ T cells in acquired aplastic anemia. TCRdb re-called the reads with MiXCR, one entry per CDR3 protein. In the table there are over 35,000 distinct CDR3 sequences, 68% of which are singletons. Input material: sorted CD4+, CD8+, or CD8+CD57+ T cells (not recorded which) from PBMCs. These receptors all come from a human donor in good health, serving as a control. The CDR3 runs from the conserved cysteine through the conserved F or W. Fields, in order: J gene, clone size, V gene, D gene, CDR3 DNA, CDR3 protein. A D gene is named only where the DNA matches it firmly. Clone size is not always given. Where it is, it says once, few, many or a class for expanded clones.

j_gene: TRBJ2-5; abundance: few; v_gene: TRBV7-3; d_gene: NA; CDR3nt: TGTGCCAGCAGCGACGGGTTGGGGGAGACCCAGTACTTC; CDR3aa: CASSDGLGETQYF
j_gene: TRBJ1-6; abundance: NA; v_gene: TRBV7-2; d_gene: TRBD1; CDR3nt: TGTGCCAGCAGCTTGGACAGGGGGCAAAATTCACCCCTCCACTTT; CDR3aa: CASSLDRGQNSPLHF
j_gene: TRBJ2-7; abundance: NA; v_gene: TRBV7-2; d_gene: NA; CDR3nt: TGTGCCAGCAGCTTAGCGGGGCACGAGCAGTACTTC; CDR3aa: CASSLAGHEQYF
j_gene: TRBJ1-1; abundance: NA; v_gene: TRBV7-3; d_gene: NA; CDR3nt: TGTGCCAGCACCCTGGGGCCGAACACTGAAGCTTTCTTT; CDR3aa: CASTLGPNTEAFF
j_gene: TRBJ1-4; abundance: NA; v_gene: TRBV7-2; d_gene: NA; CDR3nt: TGTGCTAGCAGCCCCTCCGTGAGGTCGGATGAAGAACTGTTTTTT; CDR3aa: CASSPSVRSDEELFF
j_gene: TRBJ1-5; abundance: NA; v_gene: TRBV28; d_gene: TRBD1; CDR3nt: TGTGCCAGCGTCCGGGACAGGGGTTTGGGTCAGCCCCAGCATTTT; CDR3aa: CASVRDRGLGQPQHF
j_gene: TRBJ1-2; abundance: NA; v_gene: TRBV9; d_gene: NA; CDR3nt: TGTGCCAGCAGCCCGGACACTCTCTATGGCTACACCTTC; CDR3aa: CASSPDTLYGYTF
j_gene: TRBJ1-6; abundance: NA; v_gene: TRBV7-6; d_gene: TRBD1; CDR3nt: TGTGCCAGCAGCACAGGGGGCGGTAATTCACCCCTCCACTTT; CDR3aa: CASSTGGGNSPLHF
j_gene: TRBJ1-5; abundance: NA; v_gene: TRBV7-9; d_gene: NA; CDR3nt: TGTGCCAGCATGGGCAGCACCAATCAGCCCCAGCATTTT; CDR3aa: CASMGSTNQPQHF
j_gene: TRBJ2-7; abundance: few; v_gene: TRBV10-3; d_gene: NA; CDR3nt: TGTGCCATCAGTCCGGCGACCTACGAGCAGTACTTC; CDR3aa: CAISPATYEQYF
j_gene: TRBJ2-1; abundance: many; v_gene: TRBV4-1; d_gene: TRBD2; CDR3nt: TGCGCCAGCAGCCAGACGACTAGCGGGGGGCGGAATGAGCAGTTCTTC; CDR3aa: CASSQTTSGGRNEQFF
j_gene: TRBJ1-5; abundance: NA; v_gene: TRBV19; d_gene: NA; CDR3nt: TGTGCCAGTAGTATAGTGGGGGGGCCACAGCCCCAGCATTTT; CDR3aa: CASSIVGGPQPQHF
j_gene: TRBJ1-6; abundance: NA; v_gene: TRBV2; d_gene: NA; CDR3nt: TGTGCCAGCAGTGGTCGGGACTCACCCCTCCACTTT; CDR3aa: CASSGRDSPLHF
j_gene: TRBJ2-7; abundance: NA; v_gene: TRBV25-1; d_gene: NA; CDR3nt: TGTGCCAGCAGTGGAAACCAGGGTAGGGAGGTGGGGTACGAGCAGTACTTC; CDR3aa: CASSGNQGREVGYEQYF
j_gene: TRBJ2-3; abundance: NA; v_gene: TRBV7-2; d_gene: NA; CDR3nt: TGTGCCAGCACACTGACTTACACAGATACGCAGTATTTT; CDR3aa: CASTLTYTDTQYF
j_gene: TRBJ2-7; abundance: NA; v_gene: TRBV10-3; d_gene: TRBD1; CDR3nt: TGTGCCATCCAACCCGGGACAGTGAGCGACGAGCAGTACTTC; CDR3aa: CAIQPGTVSDEQYF
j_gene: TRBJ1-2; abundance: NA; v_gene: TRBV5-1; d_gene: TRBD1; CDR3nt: TGCGCCAGCAGCTTGGGGGGGACAGGTTCCTCTTATGGCTACACCTTC; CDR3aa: CASSLGGTGSSYGYTF
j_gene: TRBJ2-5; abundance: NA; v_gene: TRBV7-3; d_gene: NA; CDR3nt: TGTGCCACCAAAGTTAATCCGGGGGGCGAGACCCAGTACTTC; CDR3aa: CATKVNPGGETQYF
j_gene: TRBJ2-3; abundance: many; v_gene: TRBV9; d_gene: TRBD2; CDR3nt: TGTGCCAGCAGCGAGACTAGCGGGGGAAGCACAGATACGCAGTATTTT; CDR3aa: CASSETSGGSTDTQYF
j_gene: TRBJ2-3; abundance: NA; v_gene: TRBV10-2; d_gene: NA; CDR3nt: TGCGCCAGCAACCCCGGACAAGTGGATACGCAGTATTTT; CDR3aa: CASNPGQVDTQYF
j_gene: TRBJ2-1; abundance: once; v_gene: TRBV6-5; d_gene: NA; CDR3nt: TGTGCCAGCAGTTACTCGATCGGCAAGTTCTTC; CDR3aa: CASSYSIGKFF
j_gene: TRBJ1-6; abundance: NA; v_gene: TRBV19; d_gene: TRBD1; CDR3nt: TGTGCCAGTAGTGCGCCGGACAGGGGAAATTCACCCCTCCACTTT; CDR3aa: CASSAPDRGNSPLHF
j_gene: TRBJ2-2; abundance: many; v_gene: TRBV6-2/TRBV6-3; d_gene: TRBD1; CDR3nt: TGTGCCAGCAGTTACTCGCTCCCGGGACAGAGCTCGAACACCGGGGAGCTGTTTTTT; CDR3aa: CASSYSLPGQSSNTGELFF
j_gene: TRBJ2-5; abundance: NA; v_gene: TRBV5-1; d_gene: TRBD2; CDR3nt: TGCGCCAGCAGCGTGGGACTAGCGGGGGGCGGGGAGACCCAGTACTTC; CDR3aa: CASSVGLAGGGETQYF